One T cell receptor (beta chain) is described in this entry. The assay was immunoSEQ multiplex PCR, and TCRdb's table has in-frame clones only and misses some. The sample carries tens of thousands of clones, around 94% recorded once. This sample was included in a study of technical replicates of blood from a few donors. CDR1 is ENHRY and CDR2 is SYGVKD in the germline V gene. Losses at the gene ends were 11 bases for V and 1 base for J; bases not matched to a gene: 6. This CDR3 spans 14 amino acids. This receptor was obtained from a human donor in good health. The chain is built from TRBV10-3 and TRBJ2-1, with TRBD2 identical over 9 bases. Sample: T cells isolated from PBMCs. CDR3: CAVGGGVSYNEQFF. DNA of the CDR3: TGTGCCGTTGGCGGGGGGGTATCCTACAATGAGCAGTTCTTC.